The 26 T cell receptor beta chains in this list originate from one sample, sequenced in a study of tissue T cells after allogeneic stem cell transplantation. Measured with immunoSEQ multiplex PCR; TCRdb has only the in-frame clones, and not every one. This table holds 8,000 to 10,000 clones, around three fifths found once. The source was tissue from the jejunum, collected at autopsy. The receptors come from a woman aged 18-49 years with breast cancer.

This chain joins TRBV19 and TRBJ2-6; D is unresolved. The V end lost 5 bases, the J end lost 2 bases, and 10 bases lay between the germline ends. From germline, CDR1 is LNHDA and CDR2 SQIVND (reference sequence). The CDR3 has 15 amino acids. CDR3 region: CASSETPAGANVLTF. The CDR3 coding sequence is TGTGCCAGTAGTGAAACACCCGCTGGGGCCAACGTCCTGACTTTC. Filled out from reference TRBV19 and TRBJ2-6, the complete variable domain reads DGGITQSPKYLFRKEGQNVTLSCEQNLNHDAMYWYRQDPGQGLRLIYYSQIVNDFQKGDIAEGYSVSREKKESFPLTVTSAQKNPTAFYLCASSETPAGANVLTFGAGSRLTVL.

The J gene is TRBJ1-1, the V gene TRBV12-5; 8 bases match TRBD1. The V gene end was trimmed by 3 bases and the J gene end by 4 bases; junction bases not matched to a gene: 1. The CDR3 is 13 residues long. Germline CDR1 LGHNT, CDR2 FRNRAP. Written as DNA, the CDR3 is TGTGCTAGTGGTTTCGACAGGGGCACTGAAGCTTTCTTT. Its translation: CASGFDRGTEAFF. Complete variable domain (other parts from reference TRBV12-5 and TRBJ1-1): DARVTQTPRHKVTEMGQEVTMRCQPILGHNTVFWYRQTMMQGLELLAYFRNRAPLDDSGMPKDRFSAEMPDATLATLKIQPSEPRDSAVYFCASGFDRGTEAFFGQGTRLTVV.

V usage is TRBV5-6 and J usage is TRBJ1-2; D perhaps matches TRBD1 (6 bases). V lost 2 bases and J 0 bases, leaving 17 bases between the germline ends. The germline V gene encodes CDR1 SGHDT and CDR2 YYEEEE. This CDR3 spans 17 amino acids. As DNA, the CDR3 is TGTGCCAGCAGCTTTAGGGGGACGGCTTATACTAACTATGGCTACACCTTC. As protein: CASSFRGTAYTNYGYTF.

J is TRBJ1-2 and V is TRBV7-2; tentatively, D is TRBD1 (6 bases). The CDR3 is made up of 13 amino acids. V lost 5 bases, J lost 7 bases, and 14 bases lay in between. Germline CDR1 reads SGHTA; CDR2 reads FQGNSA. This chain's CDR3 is CASSPKGDVGYTF. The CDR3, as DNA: TGTGCCAGCAGCCCGAAGGGGGACGTTGGCTACACCTTC.

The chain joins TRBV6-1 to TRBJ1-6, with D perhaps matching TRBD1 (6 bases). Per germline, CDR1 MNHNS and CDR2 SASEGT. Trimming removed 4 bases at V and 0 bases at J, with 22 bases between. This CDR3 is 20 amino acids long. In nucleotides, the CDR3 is TGTGCCAGCAGTGTCGGATGGGACATTGGGGAGAGCTCCTATAATTCACCCCTCCACTTT. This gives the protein CASSVGWDIGESSYNSPLHF.

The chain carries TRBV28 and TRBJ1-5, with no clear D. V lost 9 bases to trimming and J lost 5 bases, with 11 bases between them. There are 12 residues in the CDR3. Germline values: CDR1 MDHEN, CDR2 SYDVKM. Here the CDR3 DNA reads TGTGCCAGACAGAAGCCAGATCAGCCCCAGCATTTT. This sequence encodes CARQKPDQPQHF.

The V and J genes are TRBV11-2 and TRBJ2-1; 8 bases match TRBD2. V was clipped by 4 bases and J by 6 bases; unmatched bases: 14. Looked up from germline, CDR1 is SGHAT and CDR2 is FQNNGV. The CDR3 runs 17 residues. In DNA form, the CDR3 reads TGTGCCAGCAGCTCCCGGGGTAGCGGGATTGTACTCAATGAGCAGTTCTTC. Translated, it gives CASSSRGSGIVLNEQFF.

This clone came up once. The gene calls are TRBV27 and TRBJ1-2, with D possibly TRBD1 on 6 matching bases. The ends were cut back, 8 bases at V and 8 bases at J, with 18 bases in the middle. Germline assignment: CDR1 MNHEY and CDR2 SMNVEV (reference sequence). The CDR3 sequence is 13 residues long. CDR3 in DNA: TGTGCCAGCGGTACCACCGGGACAACCGGCTACACCTTC. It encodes CASGTTGTTGYTF.

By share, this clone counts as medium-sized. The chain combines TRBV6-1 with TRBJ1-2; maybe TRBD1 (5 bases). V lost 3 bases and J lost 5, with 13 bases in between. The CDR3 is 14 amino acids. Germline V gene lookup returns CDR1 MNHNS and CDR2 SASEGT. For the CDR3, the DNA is TGTGCCAGCAGTGATCCCGGGACCTTATATGGCTACACCTTC. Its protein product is CASSDPGTLYGYTF.

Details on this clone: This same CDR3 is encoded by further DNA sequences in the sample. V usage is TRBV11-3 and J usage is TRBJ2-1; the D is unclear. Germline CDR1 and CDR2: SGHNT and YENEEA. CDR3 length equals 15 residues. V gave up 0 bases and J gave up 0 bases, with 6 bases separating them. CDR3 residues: CASSLDRVSYNEQFF. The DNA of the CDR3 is TGTGCCAGCAGCTTAGACCGGGTCTCCTACAATGAGCAGTTCTTC.

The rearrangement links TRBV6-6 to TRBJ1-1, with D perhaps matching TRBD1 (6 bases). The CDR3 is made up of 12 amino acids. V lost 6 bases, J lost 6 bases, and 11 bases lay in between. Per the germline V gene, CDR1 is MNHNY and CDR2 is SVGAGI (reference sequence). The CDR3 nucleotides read TGTGCCAGCAGGGCAGGGGTTCCTGAAGCTTTCTTT. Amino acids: CASRAGVPEAFF.

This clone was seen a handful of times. In nucleotides, the CDR3 is TGTGCCAGCAGCCGATCGGGACTTTCTGGCGAGCAGTACTTC. Encoded protein: CASSRSGLSGEQYF. This rearrangement joins TRBV11-3 to TRBJ2-7; D may be TRBD2 (6 bases). Trimming took 5 bases from V and 6 from J, leaving 17 bases between them. Per germline, CDR1 SGHNT and CDR2 YENEEA. The CDR3 runs to 14 residues.

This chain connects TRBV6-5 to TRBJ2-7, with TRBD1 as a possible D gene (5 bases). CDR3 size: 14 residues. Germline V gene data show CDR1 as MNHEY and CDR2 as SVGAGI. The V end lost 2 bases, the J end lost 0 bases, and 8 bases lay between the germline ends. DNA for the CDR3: TGTGCCAGCAGTTACGGGGCCAGCTCCTACGAGCAGTACTTC. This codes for CASSYGASSYEQYF.

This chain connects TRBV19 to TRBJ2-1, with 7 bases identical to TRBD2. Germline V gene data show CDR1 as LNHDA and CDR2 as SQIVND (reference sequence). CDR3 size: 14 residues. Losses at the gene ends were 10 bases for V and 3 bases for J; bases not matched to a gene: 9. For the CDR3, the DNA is TGTGCCACCTCCTTCAGCGGGATCTACAATGAGCAGTTCTTC. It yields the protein CATSFSGIYNEQFF.

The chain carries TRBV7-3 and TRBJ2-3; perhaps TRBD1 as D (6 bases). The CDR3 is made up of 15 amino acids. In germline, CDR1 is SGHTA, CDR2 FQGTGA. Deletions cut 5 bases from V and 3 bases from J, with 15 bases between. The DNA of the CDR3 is TGTGCCAGCAGCCCGGGACAAGCGGTAACAGATACGCAGTATTTT. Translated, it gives CASSPGQAVTDTQYF.

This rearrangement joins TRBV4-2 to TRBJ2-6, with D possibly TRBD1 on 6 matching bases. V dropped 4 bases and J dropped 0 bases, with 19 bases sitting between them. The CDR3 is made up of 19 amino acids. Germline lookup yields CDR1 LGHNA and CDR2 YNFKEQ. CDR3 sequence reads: CASSPRTVGGFSGANVLTF. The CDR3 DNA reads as TGTGCCAGCAGCCCGCGGACAGTTGGGGGATTCTCTGGGGCCAACGTCCTGACTTTC.

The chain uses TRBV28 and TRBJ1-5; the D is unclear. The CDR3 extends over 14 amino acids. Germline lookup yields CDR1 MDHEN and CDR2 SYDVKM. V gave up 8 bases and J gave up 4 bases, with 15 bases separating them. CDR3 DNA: TGTGCCAGCCTAACTGGAGGCGCTAATCAGCCCCAGCATTTT. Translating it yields CASLTGGANQPQHF.

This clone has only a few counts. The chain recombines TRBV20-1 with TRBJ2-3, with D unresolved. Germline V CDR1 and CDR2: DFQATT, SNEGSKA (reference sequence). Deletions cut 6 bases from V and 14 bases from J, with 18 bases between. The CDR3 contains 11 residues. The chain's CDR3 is CSAPESTARYF. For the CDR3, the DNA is TGCAGTGCCCCCGAGTCCACTGCTCGGTATTTT.

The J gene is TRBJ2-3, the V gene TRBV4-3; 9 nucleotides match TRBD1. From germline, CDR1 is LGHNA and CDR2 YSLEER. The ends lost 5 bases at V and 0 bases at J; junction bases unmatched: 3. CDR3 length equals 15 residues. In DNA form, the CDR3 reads TGCGCCAGCAGCGTGGGACAGGGAAGCACAGATACGCAGTATTTT. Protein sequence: CASSVGQGSTDTQYF.

The CDR3 nucleotides are TGTGCCAGCAGTTACTCGTTAGGAGATGAAAAACTGTTTTTT. It specifies CASSYSLGDEKLFF. J is TRBJ1-4 and V is TRBV6-6; no definite D call. Per the germline V gene, CDR1 is MNHNY and CDR2 is SVGAGI (reference sequence). The length of the CDR3 is 14 residues. Trimming stripped 0 bases from V and 6 bases from J, with 8 bases between.

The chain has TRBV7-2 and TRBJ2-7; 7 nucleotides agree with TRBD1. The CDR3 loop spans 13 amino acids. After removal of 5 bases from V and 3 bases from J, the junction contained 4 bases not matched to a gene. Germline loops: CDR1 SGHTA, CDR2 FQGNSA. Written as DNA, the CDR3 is TGTGCCAGCAGCATCGACAGGGACTACGAGCAGTACTTC. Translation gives CASSIDRDYEQYF.

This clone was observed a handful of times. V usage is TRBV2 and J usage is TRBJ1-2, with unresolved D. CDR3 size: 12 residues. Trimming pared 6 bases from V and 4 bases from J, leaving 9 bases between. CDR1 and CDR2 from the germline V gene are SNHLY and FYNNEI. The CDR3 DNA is TGTGCCAGCAGGGCCGCGTTCTATGGCTACACCTTC. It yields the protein CASRAAFYGYTF. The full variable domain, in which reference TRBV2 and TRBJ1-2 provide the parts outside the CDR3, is EPEVTQTPSHQVTQMGQEVILRCVPISNHLYFYWYRQILGQKVEFLVSFYNNEISEKSEIFDDQFSVERPDGSNFTLKIRSTKLEDSAMYFCASRAAFYGYTFGSGTRLTVV.

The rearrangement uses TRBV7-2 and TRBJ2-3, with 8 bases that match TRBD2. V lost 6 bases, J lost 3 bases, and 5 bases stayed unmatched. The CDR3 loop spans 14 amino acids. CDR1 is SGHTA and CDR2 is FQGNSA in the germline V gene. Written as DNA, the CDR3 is TGTGCCAGCAGGCTCGGGAGGGGGACAGATACGCAGTATTTT. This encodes CASRLGRGTDTQYF.

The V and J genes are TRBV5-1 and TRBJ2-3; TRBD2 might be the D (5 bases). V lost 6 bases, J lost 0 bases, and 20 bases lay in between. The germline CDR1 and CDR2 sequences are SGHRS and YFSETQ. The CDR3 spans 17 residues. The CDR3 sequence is CASTTEPEAVSTDTQYF. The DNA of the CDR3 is TGCGCCAGCACCACCGAACCGGAGGCGGTTAGCACAGATACGCAGTATTTT.

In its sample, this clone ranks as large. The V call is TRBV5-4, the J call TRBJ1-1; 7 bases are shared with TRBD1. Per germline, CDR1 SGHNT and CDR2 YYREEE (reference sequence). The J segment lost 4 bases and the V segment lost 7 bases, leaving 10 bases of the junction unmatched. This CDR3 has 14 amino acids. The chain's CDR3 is CASRSGRGRTEAFF. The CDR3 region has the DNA TGTGCCAGCCGCTCGGGGAGGGGGCGCACTGAAGCTTTCTTT.

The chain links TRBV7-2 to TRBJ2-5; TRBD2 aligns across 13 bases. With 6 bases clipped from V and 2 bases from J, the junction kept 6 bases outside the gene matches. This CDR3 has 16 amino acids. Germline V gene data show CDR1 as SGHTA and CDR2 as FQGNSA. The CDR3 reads CASRSQLAGGQETQYF. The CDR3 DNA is TGTGCCAGCAGGTCCCAACTAGCGGGGGGGCAAGAGACCCAGTACTTC. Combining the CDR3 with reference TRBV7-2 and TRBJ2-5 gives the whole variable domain GAGVSQSPSNKVTEKGKDVELRCDPISGHTALYWYRQSLGQGLEFLIYFQGNSAPDKSGLPSDRFSAERTGGSVSTLTIQRTQQEDSAVYLCASRSQLAGGQETQYFGPGTRLLVL.